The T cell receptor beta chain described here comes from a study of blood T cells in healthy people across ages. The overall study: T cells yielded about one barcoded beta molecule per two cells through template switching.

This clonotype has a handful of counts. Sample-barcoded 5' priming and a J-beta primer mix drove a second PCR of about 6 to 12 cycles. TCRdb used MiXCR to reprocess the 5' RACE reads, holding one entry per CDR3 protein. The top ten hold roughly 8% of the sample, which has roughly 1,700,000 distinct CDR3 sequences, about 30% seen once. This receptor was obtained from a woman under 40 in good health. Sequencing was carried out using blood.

CDR3 residues: CASTEGEVNTEAFF. The CDR3 DNA sequence: TGTGCCAGCACCGAGGGCGAGGTGAACACTGAAGCTTTCTTT. The chain carries TRBV25-1 and TRBJ1-1; D is uncertain. With 7 bases removed from V and 0 bases from J, the gap between germline ends came to 12 bases. CDR1 MGHDK and CDR2 SYGVNS come from the germline V gene. This CDR3 comprises 14 residues. Full variable domain (missing parts from reference TRBV25-1 and TRBJ1-1): EADIYQTPRYLVIGTGKKITLECSQTMGHDKMYWYQQDPGMELHLIHYSYGVNSTEKGDLSSESTVSRIRTEHFPLTLESARPSHTSQYLCASTEGEVNTEAFFGQGTRLTVV.